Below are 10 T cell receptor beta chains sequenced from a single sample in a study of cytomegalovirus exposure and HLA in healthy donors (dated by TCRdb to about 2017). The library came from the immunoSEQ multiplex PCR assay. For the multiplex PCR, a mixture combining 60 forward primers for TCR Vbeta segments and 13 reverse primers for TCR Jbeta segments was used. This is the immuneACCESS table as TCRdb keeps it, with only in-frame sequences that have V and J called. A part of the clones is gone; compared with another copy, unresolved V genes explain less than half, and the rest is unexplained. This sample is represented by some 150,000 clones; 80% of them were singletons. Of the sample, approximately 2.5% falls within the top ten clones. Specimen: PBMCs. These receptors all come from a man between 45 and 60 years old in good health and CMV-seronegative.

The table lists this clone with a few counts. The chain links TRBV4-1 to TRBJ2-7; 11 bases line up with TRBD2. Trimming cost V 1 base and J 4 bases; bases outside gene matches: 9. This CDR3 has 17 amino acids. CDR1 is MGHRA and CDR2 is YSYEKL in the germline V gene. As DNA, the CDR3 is TGCGCCAGCAGCCAAGTAACTAGCGGGGGAGCAAGGTACGAGCAGTACTTC. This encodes CASSQVTSGGARYEQYF.

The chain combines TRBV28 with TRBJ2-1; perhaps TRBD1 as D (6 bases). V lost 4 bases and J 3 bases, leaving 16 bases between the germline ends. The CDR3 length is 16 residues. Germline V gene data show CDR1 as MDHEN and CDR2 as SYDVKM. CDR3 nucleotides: TGTGCCAGCAGTTCCTCGAAAAGGGGGATCTACAATGAGCAGTTCTTC. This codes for CASSSSKRGIYNEQFF.

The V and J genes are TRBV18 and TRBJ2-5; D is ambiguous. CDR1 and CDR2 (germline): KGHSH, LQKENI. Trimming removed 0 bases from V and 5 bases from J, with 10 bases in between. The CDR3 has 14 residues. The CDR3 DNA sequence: TGTGCCAGCTCACCACCGGTTCACTTGGAGACCCAGTACTTC. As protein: CASSPPVHLETQYF.

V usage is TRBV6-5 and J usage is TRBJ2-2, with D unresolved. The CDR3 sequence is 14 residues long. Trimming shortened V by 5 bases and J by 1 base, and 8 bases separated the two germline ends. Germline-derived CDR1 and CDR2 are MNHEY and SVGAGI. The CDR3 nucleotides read TGTGCCAGCAGTCCCCGACAGAACACCGGGGAGCTGTTTTTT. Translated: CASSPRQNTGELFF.

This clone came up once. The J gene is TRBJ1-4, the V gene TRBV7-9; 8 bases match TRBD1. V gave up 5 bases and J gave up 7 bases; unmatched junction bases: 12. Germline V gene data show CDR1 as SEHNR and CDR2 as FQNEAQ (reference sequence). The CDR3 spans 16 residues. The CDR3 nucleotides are TGTGCCAGCAGCCGCGTAGGACAGGGACGGGTTGAAAAACTGTTTTTT. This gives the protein CASSRVGQGRVEKLFF.

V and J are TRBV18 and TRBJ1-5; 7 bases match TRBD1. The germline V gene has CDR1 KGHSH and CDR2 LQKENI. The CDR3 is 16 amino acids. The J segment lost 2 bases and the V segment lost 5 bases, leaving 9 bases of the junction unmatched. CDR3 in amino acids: CASSEPTGRGNQPQHF. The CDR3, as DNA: TGTGCCAGCTCAGAACCGACAGGGAGAGGCAATCAGCCCCAGCATTTT. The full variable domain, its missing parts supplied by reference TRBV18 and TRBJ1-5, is NAGVMQNPRHLVRRRGQEARLRCSPMKGHSHVYWYRQLPEEGLKFMVYLQKENIIDESGMPKERFSAEFPKEGPSILRIQQVVRGDSAAYFCASSEPTGRGNQPQHFGDGTRLSIL.

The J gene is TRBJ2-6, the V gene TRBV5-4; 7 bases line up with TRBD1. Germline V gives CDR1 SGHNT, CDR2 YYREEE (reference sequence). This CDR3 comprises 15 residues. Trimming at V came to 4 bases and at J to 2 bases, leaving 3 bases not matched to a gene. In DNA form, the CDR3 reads TGTGCCAGCAGCCTCGGACAGGCTGGGGCCAACGTCCTGACTTTC. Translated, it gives CASSLGQAGANVLTF.

This CDR3 is CASRGTGTSRYSYNEQFF. The CDR3 coding sequence is TGTGCCAGCAGGGGTACCGGGACTAGCCGATACTCCTACAATGAGCAGTTCTTC. The chain links TRBV4-2 to TRBJ2-1; TRBD2 aligns across 9 bases. With 6 bases clipped from V and 0 bases from J, the junction kept 12 bases outside the gene matches. Germline CDR1 reads LGHNA; CDR2 reads YNFKEQ. The CDR3 has 18 residues.

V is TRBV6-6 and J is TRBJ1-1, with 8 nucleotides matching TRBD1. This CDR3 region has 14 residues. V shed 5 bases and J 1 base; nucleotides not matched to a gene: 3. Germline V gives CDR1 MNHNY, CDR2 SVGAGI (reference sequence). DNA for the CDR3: TGTGCCAGCAGTGATACAGGGGGGAACACTGAAGCTTTCTTT. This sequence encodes CASSDTGGNTEAFF.

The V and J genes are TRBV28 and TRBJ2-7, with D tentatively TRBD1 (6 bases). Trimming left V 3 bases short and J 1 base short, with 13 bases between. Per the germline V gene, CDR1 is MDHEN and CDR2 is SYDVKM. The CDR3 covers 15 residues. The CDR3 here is CASSFPDSDSYEQYF. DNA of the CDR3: TGTGCCAGCAGTTTCCCGGACAGTGATTCCTACGAGCAGTACTTC.